This paragraph covers one T cell receptor beta chain sequence. What antigen it recognizes has not been identified. Base qualities were left out, and no much larger clone turns up one base away. The sample is drawn from a study of technical replicates of blood from a few donors (dated by TCRdb to the late 2010s). Receptor libraries were prepared by the immunoSEQ multiplex PCR assay. This is the immuneACCESS table as TCRdb keeps it, with only in-frame sequences that have V and J called. A part of the clones is gone; compared with another copy, unresolved V genes explain less than half, and the rest is unexplained. In this sample the table shows over 70,000 clones, approximately 96% of which occur a single time. The top ten constitute around 0.22% of the sample. This receptor was identified in a human donor in good health. The specimen sequenced was T cells isolated from PBMCs.

The CDR3 reads as follows: CASSPITGAPGALNTEAFF. The DNA reads as follows: TGTGCCAGCTCACCCATTACAGGGGCCCCTGGGGCACTGAACACTGAAGCTTTCTTT. In this chain, TRBV18 is recombined with TRBJ1-1; 7 bases in between match TRBD1. Germline trimming: 3 bases from V, 0 bases from J; junction bases outside gene matches: 16. From a lookup of the germline V gene, CDR1 and CDR2 are KGHSH and LQKENI. Spanning cysteine to phenylalanine, the CDR3 consists of 19 amino acids. Kept here is only the CDR3 DNA, which spans 57 bases and is read in frame from base 1.